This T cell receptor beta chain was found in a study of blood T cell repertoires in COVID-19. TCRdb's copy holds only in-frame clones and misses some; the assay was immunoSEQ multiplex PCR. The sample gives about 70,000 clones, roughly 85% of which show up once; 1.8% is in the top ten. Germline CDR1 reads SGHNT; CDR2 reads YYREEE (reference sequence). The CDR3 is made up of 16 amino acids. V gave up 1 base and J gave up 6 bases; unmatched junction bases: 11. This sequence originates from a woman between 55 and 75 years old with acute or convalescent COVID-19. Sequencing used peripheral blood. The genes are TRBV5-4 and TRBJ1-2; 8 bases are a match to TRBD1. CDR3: CASSLLLGQGMDGYTF. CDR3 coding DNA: TGTGCCAGCAGCTTGTTGTTAGGACAGGGAATGGATGGCTACACCTTC. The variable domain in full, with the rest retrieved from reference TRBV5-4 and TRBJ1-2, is ETGVTQSPTHLIKTRGQQVTLRCSSQSGHNTVSWYQQALGQGPQFIFQYYREEENGRGNFPPRFSGLQFPNYSSELNVNALELDDSALYLCASSLLLGQGMDGYTFGSGTRLTVV.